This T cell receptor (beta chain) is from a study of cytomegalovirus exposure and HLA in healthy donors. About the study: The same platform used for the approximately 700 first-cohort repertoires was also used for the 90 to 150 validation repertoires, as a later analysis reported. Study-wide results and limits: Rare TCR sequences dominated, though some public TCRs recurred in many donors. Confirmation in vitro established that a few CMV-associated chains were specific for CMV antigens.

The CDR3 totals 16 residues. Germline CDR1 KGHSH, CDR2 LQKENI. The ends were cut back, 6 bases at V and 0 bases at J, with 16 bases in the middle. Details on this clone: The antigen is not known.

Profiling relied on immunoSEQ multiplex PCR, and the TCRdb table lists in-frame clones only, not all of them. The sample yields about 150,000 clones, roughly 90% seen once. Sequencing was carried out using PBMCs. The chain joins TRBV18 to TRBJ2-3; D perhaps matches TRBD1 (5 bases). The sequence was obtained from a man aged 18 to 29 in good health and CMV-seronegative. CDR3 loop: CASSPTEGVSTDTQYF. CDR3 bases: TGTGCCAGCTCCCCAACGGAAGGGGTTAGCACAGATACGCAGTATTTT. The complete variable domain, with remaining parts taken from reference TRBV18 and TRBJ2-3, reads NAGVMQNPRHLVRRRGQEARLRCSPMKGHSHVYWYRQLPEEGLKFMVYLQKENIIDESGMPKERFSAEFPKEGPSILRIQQVVRGDSAAYFCASSPTEGVSTDTQYFGPGTRLTVL.